This entry concerns a single TCR beta chain. In the original analysis: Amplification of reference gene primers provided the estimated nucleated cell counts. The data were produced by immunoSEQ multiplex PCR, yet TCRdb's version contains in-frame clones alone and is incomplete. V and J calls and clone size come straight from that table; D and trimming were deduced from the DNA. The sample includes 250,000 to 350,000 clones, over 75% of them seen just once. Germline V lookup: CDR1 SGHVS, CDR2 FQNEAQ. The CDR3 runs 15 residues. Trimming shortened V by 5 bases and J by 2 bases, and 15 bases separated the two germline ends. This entry is derived from a study of blood T cell repertoires in COVID-19. On the study more broadly: Specimens from acute and convalescent COVID-19 originated in the United States, Italy and Spain. T cells, B-cell-depleted T cells, or PBMCs provided the cDNA or gDNA that served as material.

The V call is TRBV7-8, the J call TRBJ1-1, with a weak D call TRBD1 (5 bases). The receptor was derived from a man aged 18-30 years with active or convalescent COVID-19. Sequencing was done on a sample of peripheral blood. CDR3 nucleotides: TGTGCCAGCAGCCTCTTAGGGGCTCCAAACACTGAAGCTTTCTTT. Residues: CASSLLGAPNTEAFF.